This T cell receptor beta chain was sequenced during a study of identical twins. Study observations and caveats: Within beta out-of-frame sequences, the excess sharing observed between twins was weaker. Without tracking the same donors, conclusions rested on cross-sectional statistical analysis. Diverse VJ usage suggested most zero-insertion clonotypes were not invariant T cells.

The V end lost 9 bases, the J end lost 2 bases, and 7 bases lay between the germline ends. Germline values: CDR1 MNHNS, CDR2 SASEGT. The CDR3 is 12 residues long. A universal primer site was incorporated via template switching, and the cDNA contained unique molecular identifiers. TCRdb re-analysed the 5' RACE reads in MiXCR, keeping a single row per CDR3 protein. The sample has 500,000 to 700,000 distinct CDR3 sequences, about 7% seen once; the top ten hold around 1.6%. As to this clonotype: Its antigen remains unidentified.

The data were also submitted as part of a second study, on yellow fever vaccine responses in identical twins.

The rearrangement joins TRBV6-1 to TRBJ2-2; D is perhaps TRBD2 (5 bases). The TCR comes from a woman aged 18-29 years in good health. Source material: PBMCs. The CDR3 sequence is CARGSNTGELFF. The CDR3 bases are TGTGCCAGGGGGAGTAACACCGGGGAGCTGTTTTTT.